This T cell receptor (beta chain) emerged from a study of beta chain features in type 1 diabetes. Germline assignment: CDR1 LNHNV and CDR2 YYDKDF (reference sequence). The CDR3 is 15 residues long. V shed 6 bases and J shed 6 bases, with 18 bases lying between them. General observations from the study: For TCRB rearrangement, an influence of HLA type remained unresolved here. Shorter TCRB CDR3s, moderately but significantly so, marked every one of the four CD4+ subsets in Type 1 diabetes patients. Naive, central memory and regulatory TCRB repertoires appeared more similar among patients than healthy donors.

Sequencing targeted expressed TCRB transcripts, as all isolated RNA had been reverse transcribed. The repertoire was sequenced with immunoSEQ multiplex PCR; TCRdb's copy has only in-frame clones and lacks some. Of hundreds of thousands of clones detected, around 16% appear once; the ten largest clones hold more than 0.08%. This clone was seen more than once but under ten times. Its antigen remains unidentified. The sequenced material came from naive CD4+ T cells from blood. The receptor was derived from a man aged 18 to 30 in good health. This chain uses TRBV15 with TRBJ1-5; D possibly corresponds to TRBD1 (5 bases). The CDR3, as DNA: TGTGCCACCAGTCTAGAGGTGGAGGGGTCTCAGCCCCAGCATTTT. Translated, it gives CATSLEVEGSQPQHF.